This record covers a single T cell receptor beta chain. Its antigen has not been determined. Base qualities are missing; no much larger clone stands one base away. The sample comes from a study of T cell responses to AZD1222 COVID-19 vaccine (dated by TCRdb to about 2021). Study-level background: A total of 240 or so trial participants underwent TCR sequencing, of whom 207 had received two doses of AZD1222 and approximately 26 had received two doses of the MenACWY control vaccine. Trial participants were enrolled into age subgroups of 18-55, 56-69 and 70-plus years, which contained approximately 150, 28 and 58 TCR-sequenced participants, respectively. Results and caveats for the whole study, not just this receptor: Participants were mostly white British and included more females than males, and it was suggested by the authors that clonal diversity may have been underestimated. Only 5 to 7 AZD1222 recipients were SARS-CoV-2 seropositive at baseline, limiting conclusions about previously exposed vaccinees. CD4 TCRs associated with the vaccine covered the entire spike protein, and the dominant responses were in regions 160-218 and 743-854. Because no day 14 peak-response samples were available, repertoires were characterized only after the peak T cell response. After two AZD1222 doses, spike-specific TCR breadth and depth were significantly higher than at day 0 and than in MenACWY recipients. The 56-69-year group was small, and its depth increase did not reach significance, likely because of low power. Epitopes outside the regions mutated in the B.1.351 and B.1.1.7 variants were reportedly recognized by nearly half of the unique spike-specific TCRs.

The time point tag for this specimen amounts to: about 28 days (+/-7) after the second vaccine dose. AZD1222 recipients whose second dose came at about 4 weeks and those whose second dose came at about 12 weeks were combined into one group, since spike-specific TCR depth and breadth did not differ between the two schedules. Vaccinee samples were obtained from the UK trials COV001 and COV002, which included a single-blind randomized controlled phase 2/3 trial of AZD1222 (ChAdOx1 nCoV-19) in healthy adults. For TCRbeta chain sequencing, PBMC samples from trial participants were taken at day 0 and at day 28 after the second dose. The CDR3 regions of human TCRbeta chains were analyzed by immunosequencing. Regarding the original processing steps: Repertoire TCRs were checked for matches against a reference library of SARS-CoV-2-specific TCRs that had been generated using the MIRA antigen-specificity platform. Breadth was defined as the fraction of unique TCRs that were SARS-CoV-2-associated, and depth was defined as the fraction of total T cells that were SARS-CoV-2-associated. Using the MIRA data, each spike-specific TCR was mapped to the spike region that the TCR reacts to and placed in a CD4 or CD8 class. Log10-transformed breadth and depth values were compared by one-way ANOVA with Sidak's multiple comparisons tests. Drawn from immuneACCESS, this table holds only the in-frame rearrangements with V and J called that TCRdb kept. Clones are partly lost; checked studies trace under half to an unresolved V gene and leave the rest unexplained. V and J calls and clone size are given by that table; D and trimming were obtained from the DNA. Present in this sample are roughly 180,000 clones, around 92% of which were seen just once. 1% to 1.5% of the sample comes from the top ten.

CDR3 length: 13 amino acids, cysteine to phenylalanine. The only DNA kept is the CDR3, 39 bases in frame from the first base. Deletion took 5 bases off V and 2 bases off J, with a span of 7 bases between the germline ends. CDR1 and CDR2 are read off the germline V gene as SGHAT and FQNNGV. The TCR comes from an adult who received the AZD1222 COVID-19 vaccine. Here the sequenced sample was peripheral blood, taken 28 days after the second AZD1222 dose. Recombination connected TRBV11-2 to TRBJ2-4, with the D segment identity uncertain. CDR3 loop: CASSEVTKNIQYF. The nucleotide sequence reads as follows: TGTGCCAGCAGCGAAGTAACCAAAAACATTCAGTACTTC.